What follows are 6 T cell receptor beta chains derived from one specimen sequenced in a study of cytomegalovirus exposure and HLA in healthy donors. The PCR made use of 60 Vbeta and 13 Jbeta primers. The table came from immunoSEQ multiplex PCR; TCRdb's copy has only in-frame clones and leaves some out. The sample yields fewer than 200,000 clones, approximately 80% seen once. The specimen sequenced was PBMCs. These receptor sequences come from a woman aged 45-59 years in good health and CMV-seronegative.

The chain combines TRBV19 with TRBJ1-5; no definite D call. This CDR3 has 16 residues. Germline V gene lookup returns CDR1 LNHDA and CDR2 SQIVND (reference sequence). Trimming shortened V by 3 bases and J by 4 bases, and 16 bases separated the two germline ends. The CDR3 protein is CASSILPRPTNQPQHF. In DNA form, the CDR3 reads TGTGCCAGTAGTATTCTGCCAAGACCGACTAATCAGCCCCAGCATTTT.

The genes are TRBV28 and TRBJ2-7; weak D call: TRBD2 (6 bases). The CDR3 is 15 amino acids. The V gene's germline CDR1 is MDHEN and CDR2 SYDVKM. The germline V and J ends were trimmed by 1 base and 4 bases, with 14 bases remaining between them. The CDR3 DNA is TGTGCCAGCAGTTTATTCGGGGGTCTCTCGTACGAGCAGTACTTC. It yields the protein CASSLFGGLSYEQYF.

J is TRBJ2-5 and V is TRBV4-1; D remains ambiguous. The CDR3 is 13 residues long. CDR1 and CDR2 (germline): MGHRA, YSYEKL. The V and J ends lost 0 bases and 11 bases respectively, with 13 bases between them. CDR3 region: CASSQDLGQVQYF. The DNA of the CDR3 is TGCGCCAGCAGCCAAGATCTCGGTCAGGTTCAGTACTTC.

CDR3 sequence (DNA): TGTGCCAGCAGGACCAAGCTAGCGGGAGACACCGGGGAGCTGTTTTTT. Translation: CASRTKLAGDTGELFF. V usage is TRBV6-6 and J usage is TRBJ2-2; 10 bases are shared with TRBD2. The CDR3 sequence is 16 residues long. The germline CDR1 and CDR2 sequences are MNHNY and SVGAGI (reference sequence). Trimming cost V 6 bases and J 3 bases; bases outside gene matches: 7.

The rearrangement links TRBV6-6 to TRBJ2-7; maybe TRBD1 (5 bases). CDR3 size: 15 residues. V was cut by 0 bases and J by 3 bases, with 12 bases left in between. The germline V gene has CDR1 MNHNY and CDR2 SVGAGI (reference sequence). The CDR3 nucleotides read TGTGCCAGCAGTTACTCAGCAGGGAACCTCTACGAGCAGTACTTC. The encoded protein is CASSYSAGNLYEQYF.

The chain combines TRBV13 with TRBJ2-7, with 8 nucleotides matching TRBD2. Trimming cost V 4 bases and J 0 bases; bases outside gene matches: 5. The germline gives CDR1 PRHDT, CDR2 FYEKMQ (reference sequence). The CDR3 covers 15 residues. CDR3 loop: CASSSQRGSSYEQYF. The CDR3 DNA reads as TGTGCCAGCAGCTCCCAGCGGGGGAGCTCCTACGAGCAGTACTTC.